Following are 15 T cell receptor beta chains from one sample sequenced in a study of T cells in Graves' hyperthyroidism and ophthalmopathy. Using RNA transcripts as the source, TCR beta CDR3 regions were amplified. Carried out on the TCR CDR3, a first-round RT-PCR used the HTBI primer set. TCRdb reanalysed the multiplex PCR reads using MiXCR and keeps one entry per CDR3 protein. The table shows roughly 740,000 distinct CDR3 sequences, with about a sixth occurring only once. Input material: blood. The receptors derive from a man between 18 and 35 years old with Graves' hyperthyroidism.

Comments on this clonotype: It may be a read error: a sequence one base away is much more abundant. The rearrangement joins TRBV12-3 or TRBV12-4 to TRBJ2-5, with a weak D call TRBD2 (6 bases). The CDR3 is made up of 15 amino acids. CDR3 sequence reads: CTSRRVLFAQETQYF. CDR3 sequence (DNA): TGTACCAGCAGGAGGGTCCTTTTTGCTCAAGAGACCCAGTACTTC.

This clonotype was observed a few times. This chain joins TRBV2 and TRBJ2-7; D perhaps matches TRBD1 (6 bases). V lost 5 bases and J 2 bases, leaving 10 bases between the germline ends. The CDR3 contains 13 residues. Germline CDR1 reads SNHLY; CDR2 reads FYNNEI. The CDR3 spells CASSRDKAYEQYF. As DNA, the CDR3 is TGTGCCAGCAGTAGGGACAAAGCCTACGAGCAGTACTTC. The entire variable domain, with the rest obtained from reference TRBV2 and TRBJ2-7, is as follows: EPEVTQTPSHQVTQMGQEVILRCVPISNHLYFYWYRQILGQKVEFLVSFYNNEISEKSEIFDDQFSVERPDGSNFTLKIRSTKLEDSAMYFCASSRDKAYEQYFGPGTRLTVT.

The V and J genes are TRBV18 and TRBJ2-7, with D possibly being TRBD2 (6 bases). Trimming pared 5 bases from V and 6 bases from J, leaving 11 bases between. This CDR3 contains 12 residues. Germline-derived CDR1 and CDR2 are KGHSH and LQKENI. The CDR3 coding sequence is TGTGCCAGCTCAGAGATGCGGGGCGAGCAGTACTTC. Protein product: CASSEMRGEQYF.

The chain couples TRBV28 to TRBJ1-2, with a weak D call TRBD1 (6 bases). The CDR3 extends over 13 amino acids. Germline assignment: CDR1 MDHEN and CDR2 SYDVKM. The V gene lost 5 bases and the J gene lost 8 bases, with 15 bases spanning the gap. The CDR3 DNA is TGTGCCAGCAGTCCAACAGGGTGGGGCGGCTACACCTTC. It translates to CASSPTGWGGYTF.

V is TRBV29-1 and J is TRBJ2-1, with 7 bases fitting TRBD1. This CDR3 comprises 17 residues. V was clipped by 3 bases and J by 0 bases; unmatched bases: 11. CDR1 is SQVTM, CDR2 ANQGSEA, per germline. The CDR3 DNA sequence: TGCAGCGTTGAGGCAGGACAGGTCTCGAGCTCCTACAATGAGCAGTTCTTC. This translates into CSVEAGQVSSSYNEQFF.

This clonotype was recorded at least ten times. The gene calls are TRBV5-1 and TRBJ2-7; possible D gene TRBD2, 5 bases. The V gene's germline CDR1 is SGHRS and CDR2 YFSETQ. Trimming removed 4 bases from V and 5 bases from J, with 10 bases in between. The CDR3 has 12 residues. CDR3 loop: CASSRGGDEQYF. CDR3 DNA: TGCGCCAGCAGCCGGGGTGGAGACGAGCAGTACTTC.

This clonotype came up a few times. This chain connects TRBV18 to TRBJ1-1, with 9 positions matching TRBD1. CDR1 is KGHSH and CDR2 is LQKENI in the germline V gene. The CDR3 contains 15 residues. The junction had 7 bases not matched to a gene; V was cut back by 5 bases and J by 3 bases. The CDR3 sequence: CASSIQGASDTEAFF. The CDR3 DNA sequence: TGTGCCAGCTCAATACAGGGGGCGTCGGACACTGAAGCTTTCTTT.

The CDR3 region has the DNA TGTGCCAGCAGCTTGGCCGGGACTATTTACACCGGGGAGCTGTTTTTT. Encoded protein: CASSLAGTIYTGELFF. The chain recombines TRBV7-6 with TRBJ2-2; 7 positions agree with TRBD2. V trimming: 3 bases; J trimming: 3 bases; junction bases outside the gene matches: 7. In germline, CDR1 is SGHVS, CDR2 FNYEAQ. The CDR3 extends over 16 amino acids.

The rearrangement joins TRBV29-1 to TRBJ2-7, with TRBD2 matching 10 bases. The trim removed 3 bases at V and 6 bases at J, leaving 5 bases unmatched. The CDR3 is 13 amino acids. Looked up from germline, CDR1 is SQVTM and CDR2 is ANQGSEA. CDR3 protein: CSVEEAGGVEQYF. DNA of the CDR3: TGCAGCGTTGAGGAAGCGGGAGGGGTCGAGCAGTACTTC.

This clonotype was detected many times. V is TRBV3-1 and J is TRBJ2-3; D is unresolved. Germline values: CDR1 LGHDT, CDR2 YNNKEL (reference sequence). Deletions cut 3 bases from V and 0 bases from J, with 4 bases between. The CDR3 loop spans 13 amino acids. In nucleotides, the CDR3 is TGTGCCAGCAGCCAGATAAGCACAGATACGCAGTATTTT. It translates to CASSQISTDTQYF.

This clonotype was detected a few times. The chain uses TRBV7-2 and TRBJ1-4; D possibly corresponds to TRBD1 (6 bases). Germline lookup yields CDR1 SGHTA and CDR2 FQGNSA. The CDR3 spans 15 residues. V was clipped by 5 bases and J by 7 bases, with 17 bases between them. The CDR3 loop is CASSQAAGELEKLFF. DNA for the CDR3: TGTGCCAGCAGCCAAGCGGCAGGGGAGCTTGAAAAACTGTTTTTT.

The V call is TRBV7-9, the J call TRBJ2-2; TRBD2 matches at 11 bases. The CDR3 is made up of 17 amino acids. Germline V gene sequence: CDR1 SEHNR, CDR2 FQNEAQ (reference sequence). J gave up 3 bases and V 5 bases, and 8 bases lay outside the gene matches. The chain's CDR3 is CASSLGLAALDTGELFF. CDR3 nucleotide sequence: TGTGCCAGCAGCCTGGGACTAGCGGCACTCGACACCGGGGAGCTGTTTTTT. Variable domain in full (rest from reference TRBV7-9 and TRBJ2-2): DTGVSQNPRHKITKRGQNVTFRCDPISEHNRLYWYRQTLGQGPEFLTYFQNEAQLEKSRLLSDRFSAERPKGSFSTLEIQRTEQGDSAMYLCASSLGLAALDTGELFFGEGSRLTVL.

This clonotype has ten or more counts. This chain links TRBV3-1 with TRBJ1-1; D possibly corresponds to TRBD1 (6 bases). V lost 4 bases to trimming and J lost 3 bases, with 15 bases between them. The CDR3 has 15 amino acids. CDR1 and CDR2 from the germline V gene are LGHDT and YNNKEL (reference sequence). CDR3 nucleotides: TGTGCCAGCAGCCTGGGACATACGGGGGACACTGAAGCTTTCTTT. It is translated as CASSLGHTGDTEAFF.

This clonotype was seen ten or more times. This chain joins TRBV7-2 and TRBJ1-1, with D uncertain. The CDR3 sequence is 12 residues long. V lost 5 bases and J lost 7, with 11 bases in between. Germline CDR1 is SGHTA and CDR2 is FQGNSA. The CDR3, as DNA: TGTGCCAGCAGCCCGGGGTGGGGTGAAGCTTTCTTT. Its protein is CASSPGWGEAFF.

This clonotype came up many times. The chain recombines TRBV2 with TRBJ2-3; D gene ambiguous. The length of the CDR3 is 15 residues. CDR1 and CDR2 (germline): SNHLY, FYNNEI. V gave up 7 bases and J gave up 0 bases, with 14 bases separating them. CDR3 coding DNA: TGTGCCAGCAAGAACGGTCTTTCTAGCACAGATACGCAGTATTTT. As protein: CASKNGLSSTDTQYF.